The sequence of this T cell receptor (beta chain) was determined in a study of cytomegalovirus exposure and HLA in healthy donors. The study, taken as a whole, reports: For most subjects, TCR beta sequences were reported to predict HLA-A and HLA-B alleles with accuracy. No immune exposure information besides CMV serostatus was available.

This PCR relied on a set of 60 Vbeta primers and 13 Jbeta primers. Libraries were prepared by immunoSEQ multiplex PCR; TCRdb keeps only in-frame clonotypes and omits some of them. The table lists 100,000 to 150,000 clones, 70% to 85% of them singletons. A note on this clone: Antigen unknown.

The specimen sequenced was PBMCs. The origin of this receptor is a woman between 45 and 60 years old in good health and CMV-seropositive.

CDR3 amino acids: CASSYSSPGTGGYTF. CDR3 bases: TGTGCCAGCAGTTACTCGAGTCCGGGTACGGGTGGCTACACCTTC. This chain joins TRBV6-6 and TRBJ1-2, with D hard to call. Trimming removed 0 bases at V and 7 bases at J, with 15 bases between. In germline, CDR1 is MNHNY, CDR2 SVGAGI (reference sequence). This CDR3 has 15 residues.